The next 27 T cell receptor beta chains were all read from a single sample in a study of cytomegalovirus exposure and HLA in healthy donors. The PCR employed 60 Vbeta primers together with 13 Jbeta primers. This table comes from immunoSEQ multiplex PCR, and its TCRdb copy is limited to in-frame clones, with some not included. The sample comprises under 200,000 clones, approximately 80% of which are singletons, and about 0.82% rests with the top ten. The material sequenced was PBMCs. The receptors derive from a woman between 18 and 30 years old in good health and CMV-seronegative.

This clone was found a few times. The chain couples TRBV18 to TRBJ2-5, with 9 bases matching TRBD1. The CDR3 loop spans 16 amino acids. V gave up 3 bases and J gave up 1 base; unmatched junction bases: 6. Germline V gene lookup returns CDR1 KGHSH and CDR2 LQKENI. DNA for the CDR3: TGTGCCAGCTCACCCCGGGACAGGGTCCCCCAAGAGACCCAGTACTTC. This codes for CASSPRDRVPQETQYF.

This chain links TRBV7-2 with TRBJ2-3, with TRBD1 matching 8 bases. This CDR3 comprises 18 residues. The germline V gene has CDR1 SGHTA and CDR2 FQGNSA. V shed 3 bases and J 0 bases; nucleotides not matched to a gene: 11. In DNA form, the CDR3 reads TGTGCCAGCAGCTTCAACCCCGCACAGGGGGTTAGCACAGATACGCAGTATTTT. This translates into CASSFNPAQGVSTDTQYF.

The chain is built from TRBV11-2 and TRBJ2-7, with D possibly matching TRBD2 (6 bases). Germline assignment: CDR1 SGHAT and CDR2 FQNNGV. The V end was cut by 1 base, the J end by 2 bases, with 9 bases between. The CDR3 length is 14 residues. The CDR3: CASSLVRGTYEQYF. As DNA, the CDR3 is TGTGCCAGCAGCTTAGTTCGGGGGACCTACGAGCAGTACTTC.

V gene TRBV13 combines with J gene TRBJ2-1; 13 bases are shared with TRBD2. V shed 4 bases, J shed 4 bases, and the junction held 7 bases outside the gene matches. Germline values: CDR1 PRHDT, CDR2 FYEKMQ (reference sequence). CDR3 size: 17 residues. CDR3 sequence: CASSSTTSGREYNEQFF. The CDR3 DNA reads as TGTGCCAGCAGCTCCACTACTAGCGGGAGGGAGTACAATGAGCAGTTCTTC.

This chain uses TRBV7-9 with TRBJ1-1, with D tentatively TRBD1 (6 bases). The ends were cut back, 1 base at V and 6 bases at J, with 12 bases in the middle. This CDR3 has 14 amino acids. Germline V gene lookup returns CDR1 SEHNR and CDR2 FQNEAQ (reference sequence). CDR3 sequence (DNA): TGTGCCAGCAGCTTAGTTCCAGGGGCCGCTGAAGCTTTCTTT. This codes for CASSLVPGAAEAFF.

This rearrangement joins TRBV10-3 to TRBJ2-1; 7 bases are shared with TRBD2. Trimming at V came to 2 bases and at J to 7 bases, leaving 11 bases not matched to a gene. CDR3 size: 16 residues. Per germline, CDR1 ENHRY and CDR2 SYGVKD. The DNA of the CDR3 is TGTGCCATCAGTGAGGCGACTAGCTATGTCCGGAATGAGCAGTTCTTC. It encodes CAISEATSYVRNEQFF.

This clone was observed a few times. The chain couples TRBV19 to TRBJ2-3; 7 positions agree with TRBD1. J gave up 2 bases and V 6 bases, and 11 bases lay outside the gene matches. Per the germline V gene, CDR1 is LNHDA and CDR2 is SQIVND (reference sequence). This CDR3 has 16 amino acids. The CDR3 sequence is CASRPPRGFDTDTQYF. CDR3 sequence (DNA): TGTGCCAGTAGGCCACCCAGGGGGTTTGACACAGATACGCAGTATTTT.

The CDR3 coding sequence is TGTGCCAGCAGTGAAGGGCTGACTGACAATGAGCAGTTCTTC. Protein: CASSEGLTDNEQFF. The gene calls are TRBV6-1 and TRBJ2-1; D unresolved. Trimming shortened V by 1 base and J by 5 bases, and 9 bases separated the two germline ends. CDR1 and CDR2 (germline): MNHNS, SASEGT. The CDR3 spans 14 residues.

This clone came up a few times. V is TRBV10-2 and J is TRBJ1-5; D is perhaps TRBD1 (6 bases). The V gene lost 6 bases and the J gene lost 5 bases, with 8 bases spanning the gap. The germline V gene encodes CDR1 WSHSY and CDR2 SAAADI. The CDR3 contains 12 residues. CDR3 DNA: TGCGCCAGCAGGCGGACAGATCAGCCCCAGCATTTT. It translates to CASRRTDQPQHF.

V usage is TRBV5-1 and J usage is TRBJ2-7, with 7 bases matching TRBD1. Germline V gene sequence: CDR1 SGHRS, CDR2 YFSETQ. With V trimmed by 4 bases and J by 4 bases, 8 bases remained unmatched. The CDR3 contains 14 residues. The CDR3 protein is CASSGRDRHYEQYF. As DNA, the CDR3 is TGCGCCAGCAGCGGCCGGGACAGACATTACGAGCAGTACTTC. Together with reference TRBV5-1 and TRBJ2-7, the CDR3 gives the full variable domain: KAGVTQTPRYLIKTRGQQVTLSCSPISGHRSVSWYQQTPGQGLQFLFEYFSETQRNKGNFPGRFSGRQFSNSRSEMNVSTLELGDSALYLCASSGRDRHYEQYFGPGTRLTVT.

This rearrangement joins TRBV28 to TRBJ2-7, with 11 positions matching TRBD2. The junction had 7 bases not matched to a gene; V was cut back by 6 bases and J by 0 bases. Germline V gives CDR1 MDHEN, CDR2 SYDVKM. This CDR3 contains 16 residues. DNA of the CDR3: TGTGCCAGCAGATACCCCGGGACTAGCGGCTCCTACGAGCAGTACTTC. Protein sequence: CASRYPGTSGSYEQYF.

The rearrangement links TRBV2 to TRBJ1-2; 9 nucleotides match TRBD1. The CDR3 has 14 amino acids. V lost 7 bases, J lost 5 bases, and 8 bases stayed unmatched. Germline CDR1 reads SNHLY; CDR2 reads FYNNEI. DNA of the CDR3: TGTGCCAGCATCAACAGGGGGCAATTGTATGGCTACACCTTC. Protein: CASINRGQLYGYTF.

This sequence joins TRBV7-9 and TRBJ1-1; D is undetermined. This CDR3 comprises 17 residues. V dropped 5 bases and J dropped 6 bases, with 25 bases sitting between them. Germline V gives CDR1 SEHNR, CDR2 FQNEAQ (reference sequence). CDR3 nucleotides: TGTGCCAGCAGCCACATTAGTTGGGCGAGCCTCTTATCTGAAGCTTTCTTT. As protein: CASSHISWASLLSEAFF.

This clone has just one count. CDR3 DNA: TGTGCCAGCATCCCAGGGGTAGGAGCTTGGGGCGGCTACACCTTC. Amino acid sequence: CASIPGVGAWGGYTF. The chain combines TRBV6-1 with TRBJ1-2; possible D gene TRBD1, 6 bases. Trimming shortened V by 7 bases and J by 8 bases, and 23 bases separated the two germline ends. This CDR3 is built from 15 residues. The germline V gene has CDR1 MNHNS and CDR2 SASEGT.

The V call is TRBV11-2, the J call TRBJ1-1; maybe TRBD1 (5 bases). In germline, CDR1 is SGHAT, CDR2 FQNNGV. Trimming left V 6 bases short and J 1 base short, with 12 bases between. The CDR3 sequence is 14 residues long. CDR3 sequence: CASRYGGWNTEAFF. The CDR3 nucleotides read TGTGCCAGCAGGTACGGGGGATGGAACACTGAAGCTTTCTTT. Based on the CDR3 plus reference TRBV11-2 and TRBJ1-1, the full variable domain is EAGVAQSPRYKIIEKRQSVAFWCNPISGHATLYWYQQILGQGPKLLIQFQNNGVVDDSQLPKDRFSAERLKGVDSTLKIQPAKLEDSAVYLCASRYGGWNTEAFFGQGTRLTVV.

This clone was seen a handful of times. CDR3 bases: TGTGCCAGCTCACCAAGTAACACCGGGGAAGCTTTCTTT. It yields the protein CASSPSNTGEAFF. The chain uses TRBV18 and TRBJ1-1; unclear D gene. Germline CDR1 and CDR2: KGHSH and LQKENI. Trimming left V 2 bases short and J 8 bases short, with 12 bases between. The CDR3 spans 13 residues. The variable domain in full, completed from reference TRBV18 and TRBJ1-1, reads NAGVMQNPRHLVRRRGQEARLRCSPMKGHSHVYWYRQLPEEGLKFMVYLQKENIIDESGMPKERFSAEFPKEGPSILRIQQVVRGDSAAYFCASSPSNTGEAFFGQGTRLTVV.

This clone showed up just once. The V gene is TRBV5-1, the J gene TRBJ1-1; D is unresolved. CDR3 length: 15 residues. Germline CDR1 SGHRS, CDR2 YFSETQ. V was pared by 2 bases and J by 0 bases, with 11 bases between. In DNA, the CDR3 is TGCGCCAGCAGCTTCCGGAGAGCAATGAACACTGAAGCTTTCTTT. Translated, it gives CASSFRRAMNTEAFF.

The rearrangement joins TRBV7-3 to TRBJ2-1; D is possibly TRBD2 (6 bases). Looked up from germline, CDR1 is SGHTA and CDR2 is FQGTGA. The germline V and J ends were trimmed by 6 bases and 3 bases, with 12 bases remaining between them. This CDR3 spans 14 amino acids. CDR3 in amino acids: CASSKGLHYNEQFF. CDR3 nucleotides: TGTGCCAGCAGTAAGGGACTTCACTACAATGAGCAGTTCTTC. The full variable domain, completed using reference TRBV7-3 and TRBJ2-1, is GAGVSQTPSNKVTEKGKYVELRCDPISGHTALYWYRQSLGQGPEFLIYFQGTGAADDSGLPNDRFFAVRPEGSVSTLKIQRTERGDSAVYLCASSKGLHYNEQFFGPGTRLTVL.

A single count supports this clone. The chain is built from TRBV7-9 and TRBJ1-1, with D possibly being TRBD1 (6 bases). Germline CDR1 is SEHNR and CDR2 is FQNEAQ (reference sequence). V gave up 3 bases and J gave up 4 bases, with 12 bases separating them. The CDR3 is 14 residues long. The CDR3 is CASSFLLDSTEAFF. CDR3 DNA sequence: TGTGCCAGCAGCTTCCTCCTGGACAGCACTGAAGCTTTCTTT.

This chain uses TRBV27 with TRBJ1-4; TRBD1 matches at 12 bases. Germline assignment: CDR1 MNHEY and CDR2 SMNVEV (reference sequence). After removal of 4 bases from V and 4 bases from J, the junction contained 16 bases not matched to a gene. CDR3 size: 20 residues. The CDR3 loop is CASSSGGTRDRGRGNEKLFF. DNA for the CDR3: TGTGCCAGCAGTTCGGGGGGCACCCGGGACAGGGGGCGAGGTAATGAAAAACTGTTTTTT.

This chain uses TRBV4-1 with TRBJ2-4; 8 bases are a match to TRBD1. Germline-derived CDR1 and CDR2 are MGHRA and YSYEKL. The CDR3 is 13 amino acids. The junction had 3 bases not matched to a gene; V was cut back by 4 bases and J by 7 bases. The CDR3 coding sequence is TGCGCCAGCAGCCTGAGACAGGGGAACATTCAGTACTTC. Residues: CASSLRQGNIQYF.

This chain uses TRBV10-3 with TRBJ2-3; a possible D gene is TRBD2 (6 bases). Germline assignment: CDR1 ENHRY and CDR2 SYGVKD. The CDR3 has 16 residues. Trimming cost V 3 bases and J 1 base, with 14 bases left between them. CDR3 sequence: CAISDPGLLRTDTQYF. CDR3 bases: TGTGCCATCAGTGACCCGGGACTGCTTCGCACAGATACGCAGTATTTT.

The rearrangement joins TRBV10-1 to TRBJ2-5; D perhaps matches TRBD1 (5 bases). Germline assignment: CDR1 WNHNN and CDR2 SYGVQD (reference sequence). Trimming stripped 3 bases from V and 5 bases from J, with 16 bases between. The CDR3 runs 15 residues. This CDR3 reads CASSESGRAWETQYF. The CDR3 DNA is TGCGCCAGCAGTGAATCGGGCAGGGCATGGGAGACCCAGTACTTC.

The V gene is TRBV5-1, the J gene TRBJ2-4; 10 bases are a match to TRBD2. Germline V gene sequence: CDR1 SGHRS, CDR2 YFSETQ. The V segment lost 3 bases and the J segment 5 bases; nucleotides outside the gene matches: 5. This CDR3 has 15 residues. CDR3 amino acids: CASSWRTSGENIQYF. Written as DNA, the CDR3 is TGCGCCAGCAGCTGGCGGACTAGCGGTGAAAACATTCAGTACTTC.

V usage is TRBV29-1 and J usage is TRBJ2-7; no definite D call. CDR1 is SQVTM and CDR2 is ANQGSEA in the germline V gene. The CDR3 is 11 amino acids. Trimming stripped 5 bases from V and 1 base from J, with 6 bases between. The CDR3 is CSVSQSYEQYF. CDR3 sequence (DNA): TGCAGCGTTTCACAGTCCTACGAGCAGTACTTC.

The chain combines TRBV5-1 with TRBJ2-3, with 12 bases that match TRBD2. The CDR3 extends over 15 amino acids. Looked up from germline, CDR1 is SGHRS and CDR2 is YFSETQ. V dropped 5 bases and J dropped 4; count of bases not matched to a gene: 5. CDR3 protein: CASRPTSGSSDTQYF. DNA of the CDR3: TGCGCCAGCAGGCCGACTAGCGGGAGTTCAGATACGCAGTATTTT.

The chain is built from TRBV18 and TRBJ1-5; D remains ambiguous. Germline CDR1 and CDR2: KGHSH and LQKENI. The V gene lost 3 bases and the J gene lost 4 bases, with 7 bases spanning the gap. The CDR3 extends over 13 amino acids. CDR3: CASSPTRNQPQHF. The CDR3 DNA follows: TGTGCCAGCTCACCTACCCGGAATCAGCCCCAGCATTTT.